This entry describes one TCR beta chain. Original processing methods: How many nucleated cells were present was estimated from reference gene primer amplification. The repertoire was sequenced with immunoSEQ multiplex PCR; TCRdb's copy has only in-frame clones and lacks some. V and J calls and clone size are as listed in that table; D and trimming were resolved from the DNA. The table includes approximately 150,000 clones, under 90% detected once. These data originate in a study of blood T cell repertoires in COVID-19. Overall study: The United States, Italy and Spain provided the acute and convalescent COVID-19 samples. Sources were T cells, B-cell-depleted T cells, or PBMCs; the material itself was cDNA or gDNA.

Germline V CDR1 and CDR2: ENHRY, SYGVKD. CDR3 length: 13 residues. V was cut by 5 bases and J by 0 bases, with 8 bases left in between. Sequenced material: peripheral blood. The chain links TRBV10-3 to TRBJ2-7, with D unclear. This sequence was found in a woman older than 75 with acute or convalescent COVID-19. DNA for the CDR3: TGTGCCATCAGTAGTACCAGCTCCTACGAGCAGTACTTC. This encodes CAISSTSSYEQYF.